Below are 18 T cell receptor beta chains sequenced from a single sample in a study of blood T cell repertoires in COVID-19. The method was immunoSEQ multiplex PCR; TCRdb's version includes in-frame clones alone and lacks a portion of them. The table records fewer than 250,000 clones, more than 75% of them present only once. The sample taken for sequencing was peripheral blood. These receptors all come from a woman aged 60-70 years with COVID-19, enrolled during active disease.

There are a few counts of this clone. The CDR3 protein is CASSQSGNNQPQHF. CDR3 DNA sequence: TGTGCCAGCAGCCAGTCGGGGAACAATCAGCCCCAGCATTTT. V is TRBV3-1 (or the pseudogene TRBV3-2) and J is TRBJ1-5; no firm D call. Per the germline V gene, CDR1 is LGHDT and CDR2 is YNNKEL (reference sequence). CDR3 length equals 14 residues. Trimming shortened V by 3 bases and J by 3 bases, and 9 bases separated the two germline ends.

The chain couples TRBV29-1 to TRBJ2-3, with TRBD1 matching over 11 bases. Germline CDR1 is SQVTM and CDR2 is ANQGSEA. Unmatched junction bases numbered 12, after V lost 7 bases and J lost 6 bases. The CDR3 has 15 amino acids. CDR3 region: CSEQRGTGGGDTQYF. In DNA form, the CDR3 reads TGCAGCGAACAAAGAGGGACAGGGGGAGGTGATACGCAGTATTTT.

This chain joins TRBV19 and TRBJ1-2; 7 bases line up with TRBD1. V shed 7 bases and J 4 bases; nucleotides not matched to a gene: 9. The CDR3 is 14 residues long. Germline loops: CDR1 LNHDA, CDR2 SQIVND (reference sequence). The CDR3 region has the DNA TGTGCCAGTACTCACAGGGGAGAATCCTATGGCTACACCTTC. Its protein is CASTHRGESYGYTF.

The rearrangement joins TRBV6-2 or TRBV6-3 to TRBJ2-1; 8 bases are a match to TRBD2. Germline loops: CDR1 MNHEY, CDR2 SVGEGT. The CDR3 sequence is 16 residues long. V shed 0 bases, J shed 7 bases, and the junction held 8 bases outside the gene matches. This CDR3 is CASSYSPGGYGNEQFF. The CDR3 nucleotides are TGTGCCAGCAGTTACTCGCCGGGAGGGTACGGGAATGAGCAGTTCTTC.

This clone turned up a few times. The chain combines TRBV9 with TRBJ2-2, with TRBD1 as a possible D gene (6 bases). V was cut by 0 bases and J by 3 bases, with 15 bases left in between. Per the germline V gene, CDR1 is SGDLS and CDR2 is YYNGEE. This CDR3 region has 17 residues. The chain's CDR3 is CASSVAGTGSYTGELFF. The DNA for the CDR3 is TGTGCCAGCAGCGTAGCGGGCACAGGGAGTTACACCGGGGAGCTGTTTTTT.

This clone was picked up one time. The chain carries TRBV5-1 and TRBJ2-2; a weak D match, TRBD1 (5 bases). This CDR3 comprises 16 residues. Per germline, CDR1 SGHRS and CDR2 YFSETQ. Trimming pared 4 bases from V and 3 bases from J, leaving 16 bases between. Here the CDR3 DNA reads TGCGCCAGCAGCCACGACAGACCAGTGTACACCGGGGAGCTGTTTTTT. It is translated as CASSHDRPVYTGELFF.

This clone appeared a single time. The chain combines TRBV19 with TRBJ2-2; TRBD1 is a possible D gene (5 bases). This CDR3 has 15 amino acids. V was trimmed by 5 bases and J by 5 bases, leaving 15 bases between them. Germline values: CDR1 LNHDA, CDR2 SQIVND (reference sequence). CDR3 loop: CASSRGREETGELFF. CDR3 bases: TGTGCCAGTAGTCGTGGCAGGGAAGAAACCGGGGAGCTGTTTTTT.

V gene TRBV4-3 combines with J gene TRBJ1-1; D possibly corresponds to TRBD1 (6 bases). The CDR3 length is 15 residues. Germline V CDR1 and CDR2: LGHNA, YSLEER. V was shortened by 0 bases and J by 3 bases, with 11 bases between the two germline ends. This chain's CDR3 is CASSQETGRDTEAFF. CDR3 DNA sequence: TGCGCCAGCAGCCAAGAAACAGGGCGGGACACTGAAGCTTTCTTT.

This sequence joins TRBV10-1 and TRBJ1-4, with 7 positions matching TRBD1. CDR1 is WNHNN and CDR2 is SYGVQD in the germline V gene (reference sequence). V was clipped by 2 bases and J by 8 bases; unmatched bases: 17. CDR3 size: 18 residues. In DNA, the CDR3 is TGCGCCAGCAGTGAGCCAATCTCGGACAGGCCTGGGGAGGAAAAACTGTTTTTT. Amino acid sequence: CASSEPISDRPGEEKLFF.

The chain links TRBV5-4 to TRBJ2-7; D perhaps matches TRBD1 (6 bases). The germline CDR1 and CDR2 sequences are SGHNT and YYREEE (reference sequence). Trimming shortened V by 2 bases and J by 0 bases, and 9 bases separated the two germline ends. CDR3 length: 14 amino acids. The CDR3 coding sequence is TGTGCCAGCAGCTTTACAGGGAACTCCTACGAGCAGTACTTC. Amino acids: CASSFTGNSYEQYF.

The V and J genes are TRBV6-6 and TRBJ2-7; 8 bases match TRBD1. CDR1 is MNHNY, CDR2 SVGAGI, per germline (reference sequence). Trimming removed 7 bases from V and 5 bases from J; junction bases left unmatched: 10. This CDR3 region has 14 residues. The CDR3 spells CASTQSGRGHEQYV. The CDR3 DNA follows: TGTGCCAGCACCCAGTCCGGCAGGGGGCACGAGCAGTACGTC.

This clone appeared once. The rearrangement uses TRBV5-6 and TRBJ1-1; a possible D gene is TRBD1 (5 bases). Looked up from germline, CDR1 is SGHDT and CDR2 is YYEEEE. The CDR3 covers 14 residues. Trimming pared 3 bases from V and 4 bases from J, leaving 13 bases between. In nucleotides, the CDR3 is TGTGCCAGCAGCTCGCCAGTGGGGCTCACTGAAGCTTTCTTT. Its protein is CASSSPVGLTEAFF.

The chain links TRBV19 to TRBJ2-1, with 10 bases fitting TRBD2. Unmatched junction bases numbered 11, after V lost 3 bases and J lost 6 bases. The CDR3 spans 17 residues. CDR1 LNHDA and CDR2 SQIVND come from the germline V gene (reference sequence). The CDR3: CASSIKGSLAGGNEQFF. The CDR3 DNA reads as TGTGCCAGTAGTATCAAGGGTTCGTTAGCGGGGGGCAATGAGCAGTTCTTC.

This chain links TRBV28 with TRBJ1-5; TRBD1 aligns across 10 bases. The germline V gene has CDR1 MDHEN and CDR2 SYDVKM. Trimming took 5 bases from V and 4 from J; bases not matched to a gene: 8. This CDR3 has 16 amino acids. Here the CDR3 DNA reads TGTGCCAGCAGTCCCGAGGGACAGGGGTGGAATCAGCCCCAGCATTTT. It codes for CASSPEGQGWNQPQHF.

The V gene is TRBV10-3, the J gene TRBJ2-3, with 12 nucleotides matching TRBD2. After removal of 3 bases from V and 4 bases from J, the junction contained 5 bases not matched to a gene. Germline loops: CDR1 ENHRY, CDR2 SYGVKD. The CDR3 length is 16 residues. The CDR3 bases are TGTGCCATCAGTGATGAGACTAGCGGGAGAGCAGATACGCAGTATTTT. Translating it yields CAISDETSGRADTQYF.

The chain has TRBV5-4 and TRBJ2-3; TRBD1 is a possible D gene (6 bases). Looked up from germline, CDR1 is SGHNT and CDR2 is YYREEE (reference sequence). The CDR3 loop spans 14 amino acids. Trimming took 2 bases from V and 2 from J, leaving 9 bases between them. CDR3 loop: CASSFWTVTDTQYF. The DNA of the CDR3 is TGTGCCAGCAGCTTCTGGACAGTCACAGATACGCAGTATTTT.

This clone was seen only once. CDR3 nucleotide sequence: TGTGCCACCAGTTCTAGCGGGAGCTCTTACGAGCAGTACTTC. This translates into CATSSSGSSYEQYF. The chain is built from TRBV24-1 and TRBJ2-7; 10 positions match TRBD2. Losses at the gene ends were 6 bases for V and 4 bases for J; bases not matched to a gene: 5. Per the germline V gene, CDR1 is KGHDR and CDR2 is SFDVKD. CDR3 length: 14 residues.

The CDR3 DNA follows: TGTGCCAGTCGGACCCGGGGCACCGGGGAGCTGTTTTTT. The encoded protein is CASRTRGTGELFF. This chain connects TRBV19 to TRBJ2-2; tentatively, D is TRBD2 (5 bases). This CDR3 contains 13 residues. Trimming stripped 8 bases from V and 4 bases from J, with 11 bases between. CDR1 is LNHDA, CDR2 SQIVND, per germline (reference sequence).